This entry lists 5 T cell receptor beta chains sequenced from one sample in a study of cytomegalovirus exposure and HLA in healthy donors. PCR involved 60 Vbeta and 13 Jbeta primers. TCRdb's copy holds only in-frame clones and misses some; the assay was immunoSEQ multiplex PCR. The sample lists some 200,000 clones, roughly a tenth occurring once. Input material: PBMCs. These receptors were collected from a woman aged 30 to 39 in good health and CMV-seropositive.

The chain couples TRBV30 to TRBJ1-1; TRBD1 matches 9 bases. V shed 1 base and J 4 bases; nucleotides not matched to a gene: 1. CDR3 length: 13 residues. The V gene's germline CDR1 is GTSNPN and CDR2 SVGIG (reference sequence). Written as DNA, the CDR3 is TGTGCCTGGAGTGGGGACAGGGTCACTGAAGCTTTCTTT. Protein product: CAWSGDRVTEAFF.

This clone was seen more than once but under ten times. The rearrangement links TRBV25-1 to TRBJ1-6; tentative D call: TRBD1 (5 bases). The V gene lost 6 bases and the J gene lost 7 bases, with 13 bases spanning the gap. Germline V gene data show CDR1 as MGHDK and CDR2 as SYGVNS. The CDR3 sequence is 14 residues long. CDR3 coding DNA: TGTGCCAGCAGAGAACAAGGGGAAAATTCACCCCTCCACTTT. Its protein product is CASREQGENSPLHF.

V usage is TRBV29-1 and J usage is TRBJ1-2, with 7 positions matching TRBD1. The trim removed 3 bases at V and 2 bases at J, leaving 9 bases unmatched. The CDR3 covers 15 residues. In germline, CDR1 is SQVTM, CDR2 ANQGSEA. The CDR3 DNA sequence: TGCAGCGTTGACCCCCACAGGGGCGAGAACTATGGCTACACCTTC. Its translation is CSVDPHRGENYGYTF.

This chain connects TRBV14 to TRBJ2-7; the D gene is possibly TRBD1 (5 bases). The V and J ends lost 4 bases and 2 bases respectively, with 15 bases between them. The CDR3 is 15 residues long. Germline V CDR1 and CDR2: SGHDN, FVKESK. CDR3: CASSRTLSIAYEQYF. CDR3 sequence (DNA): TGTGCCAGCAGCCGGACACTATCGATCGCCTACGAGCAGTACTTC. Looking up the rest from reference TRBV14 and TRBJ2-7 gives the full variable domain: EAGVTQFPSHSVIEKGQTVTLRCDPISGHDNLYWYRRVMGKEIKFLLHFVKESKQDESGMPNNRFLAERTGGTYSTLKVQPAELEDSGVYFCASSRTLSIAYEQYFGPGTRLTVT.

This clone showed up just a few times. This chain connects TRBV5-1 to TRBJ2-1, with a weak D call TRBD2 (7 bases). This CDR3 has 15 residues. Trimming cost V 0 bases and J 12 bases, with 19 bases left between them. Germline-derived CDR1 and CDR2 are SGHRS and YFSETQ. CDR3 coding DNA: TGCGCCAGCAGCTTGGCGGGGGCGGGAGTGTACGGGCAGTTCTTC. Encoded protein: CASSLAGAGVYGQFF.